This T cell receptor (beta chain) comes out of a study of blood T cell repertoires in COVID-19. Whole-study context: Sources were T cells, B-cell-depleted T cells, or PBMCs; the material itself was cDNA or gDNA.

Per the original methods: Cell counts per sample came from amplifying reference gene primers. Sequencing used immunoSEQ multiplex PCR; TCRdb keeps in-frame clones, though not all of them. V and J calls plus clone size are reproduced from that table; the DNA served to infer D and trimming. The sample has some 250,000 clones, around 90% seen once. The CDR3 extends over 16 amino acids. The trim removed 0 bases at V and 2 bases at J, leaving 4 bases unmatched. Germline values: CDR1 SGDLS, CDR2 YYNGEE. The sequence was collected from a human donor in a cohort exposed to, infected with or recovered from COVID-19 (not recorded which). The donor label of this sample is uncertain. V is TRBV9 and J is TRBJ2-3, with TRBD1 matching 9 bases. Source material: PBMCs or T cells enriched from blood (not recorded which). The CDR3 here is CASSVGTGAFTDTQYF. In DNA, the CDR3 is TGTGCCAGCAGCGTAGGGACAGGGGCTTTCACAGATACGCAGTATTTT.